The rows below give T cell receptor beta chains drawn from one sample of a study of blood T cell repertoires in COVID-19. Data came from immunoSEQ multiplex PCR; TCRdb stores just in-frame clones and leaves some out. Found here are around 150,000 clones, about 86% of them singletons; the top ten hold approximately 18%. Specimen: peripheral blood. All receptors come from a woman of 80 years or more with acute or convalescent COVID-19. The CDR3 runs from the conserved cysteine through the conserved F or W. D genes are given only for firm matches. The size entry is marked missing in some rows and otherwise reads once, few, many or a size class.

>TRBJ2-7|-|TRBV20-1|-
CSASSRETYEQYF
TGCAGTGCTAGTTCTAGAGAAACCTACGAGCAGTACTTC
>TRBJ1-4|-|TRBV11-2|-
CASSVVGAGEKLFF
TGTGCCAGCAGCGTGGTGGGGGCCGGGGAAAAACTGTTTTTT
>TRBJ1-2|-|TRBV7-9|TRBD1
CASSLPGTANYGYTF
TGTGCCAGCAGCCTACCAGGGACAGCTAACTATGGCTACACCTTC
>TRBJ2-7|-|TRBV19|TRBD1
CASRGQATNYEQYF
TGTGCCAGTAGGGGACAGGCCACTAACTACGAGCAGTACTTC
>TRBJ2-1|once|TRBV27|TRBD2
CASSPRLLAGAMNEQFF
TGTGCCAGCAGTCCGAGACTACTAGCGGGAGCTATGAATGAGCAGTTCTTC
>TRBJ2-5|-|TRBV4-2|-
CASSQELSGGSSYETQYF
TGTGCCAGCAGCCAAGAACTATCCGGCGGTTCGTCCTATGAGACCCAGTACTTC
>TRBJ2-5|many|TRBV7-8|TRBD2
CASSLTSGGALETQYF
TGTGCCAGCAGCTTAACCAGCGGGGGGGCCCTAGAGACCCAGTACTTC
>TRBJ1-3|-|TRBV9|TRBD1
CASKLVRDRKKSSGNTIYF
TGTGCCAGCAAATTGGTTAGGGACAGAAAAAAGAGCTCTGGAAACACCATATATTTT
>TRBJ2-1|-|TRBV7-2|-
CASSPWGRGRFNEQFF
TGTGCCAGCAGCCCCTGGGGGCGGGGGAGGTTCAATGAGCAGTTCTTC
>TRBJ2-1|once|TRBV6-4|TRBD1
CASSGGGSPTNEQFF
TGTGCCAGCAGTGGAGGGGGCTCTCCAACTAATGAGCAGTTCTTC
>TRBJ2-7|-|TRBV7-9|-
CASSFDRHTYEQYF
TGTGCCAGCAGCTTCGACAGGCATACCTACGAGCAGTACTTC
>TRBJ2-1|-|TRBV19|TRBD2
CASSTWAPGLAASYNEQFF
TGTGCCAGTAGTACGTGGGCCCCGGGACTAGCAGCCTCCTACAATGAGCAGTTCTTC
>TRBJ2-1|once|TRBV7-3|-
CASSRGTPEQFF
TGTGCCAGCAGCCGAGGGACACCTGAGCAGTTCTTC
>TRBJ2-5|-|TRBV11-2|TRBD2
CASSTRSGAKETQYF
TGTGCCAGCAGCACCCGTAGCGGGGCTAAAGAGACCCAGTACTTC